These 26 T cell receptor beta chains came from one sample sequenced in a study of blood T cells in healthy people across ages. A second roughly 6 to 12 cycle PCR used barcoded and J-beta primers. MiXCR, run by TCRdb on the 5' RACE reads, gives a single entry per CDR3 protein. The sample shows some 1,000,000 distinct CDR3 sequences, under 30% of them seen only once. These data were also filed under a second study, of T cells of mothers and their children.

Sample: blood. The receptors were sampled from a girl aged 2-10 years in good health.

Note on this clonotype: A read error may account for a junction end that differs from germline. The chain joins TRBV29-1 to TRBJ2-5, with D tentatively TRBD2 (5 bases). The CDR3 spans 13 residues. Per the germline V gene, CDR1 is SQVTM and CDR2 is ANQGSEA. The CDR3 nucleotides read TGCAGCGTTAAAGAGGGATACAAAGAGACCCAGTACTTC. Translating gives CSVKEGYKETQYF.

The chain employs TRBV9 and TRBJ2-1; possible D gene TRBD2, 6 bases. Germline CDR1 is SGDLS and CDR2 is YYNGEE. This CDR3 contains 14 residues. V shed 4 bases and J shed 6 bases, with 14 bases lying between them. The CDR3 is CASSPAGLFNEQFF. Here the CDR3 DNA reads TGTGCCAGCAGCCCCGCGGGGTTATTCAATGAGCAGTTCTTC.

V usage is TRBV29-1 and J usage is TRBJ2-5, with 8 bases lining up with TRBD1. The CDR3 sequence is 14 residues long. The J segment lost 4 bases and the V segment lost 2 bases, leaving 6 bases of the junction unmatched. Germline CDR1 reads SQVTM; CDR2 reads ANQGSEA. The CDR3 DNA reads TGCAGCGTTGAATCCCCTGACAGGGGAGAGACCCAGTACTTC. Encoded protein: CSVESPDRGETQYF.

At least ten counts were recorded for this clonotype. Relative to the germline gene, one junction end is altered; a read error may explain this. The J gene is TRBJ2-7, the V gene TRBV5-1, with TRBD1 matching 7 bases. This CDR3 contains 13 residues. Per the germline V gene, CDR1 is SGHRS and CDR2 is YFSETQ. CDR3 bases: TGTGCCAGCTCTAGGGGGCTCTCCTACGAGCAGTACTTC. It translates to CASSRGLSYEQYF.

The CDR3 region has the DNA TGTGCCAGCAGTCGCGGACAGACCGGCTACACCTTC. Translated, it gives CASSRGQTGYTF. The V gene is TRBV12-3 or TRBV12-4, the J gene TRBJ1-2; tentative D call: TRBD1 (6 bases). The CDR3 sequence is 12 residues long. Trimming shortened V by 5 bases and J by 8 bases, and 12 bases separated the two germline ends.

As concerns this clonotype: The junction and the germline gene differ at one end; a read error may be behind it. The V and J genes are TRBV7-2 and TRBJ2-5; D is undetermined. This CDR3 comprises 13 residues. The V gene's germline CDR1 is SGHTA and CDR2 FQGNSA. The CDR3 reads CASSSSFQEAQYF. The CDR3, as DNA: TGTGCCAGCAGCTCCTCCTTTCAAGAGGCCCAGTACTTC.

This clonotype was counted between two and nine times. V usage is TRBV5-5 and J usage is TRBJ2-7, with a tentative D call TRBD2 (6 bases). V dropped 5 bases and J dropped 2 bases, with 17 bases sitting between them. CDR3 size: 15 residues. The germline V gene encodes CDR1 SGHKS and CDR2 YYEKEE (reference sequence). The DNA for the CDR3 is TGTGCCAGCAGGTCGTGGGGTAGCGGAACCTACGAGCAGTACTTC. Protein product: CASRSWGSGTYEQYF.

This chain joins TRBV28 and TRBJ1-1; D is perhaps TRBD1 (5 bases). V lost 8 bases and J lost 1, with 11 bases in between. The CDR3 sequence is 13 residues long. Germline CDR1 is MDHEN and CDR2 is SYDVKM. The CDR3 DNA sequence: TGTGCCAGCGCCGGGACGACGAACACTGAAGCTTTCTTT. It is translated as CASAGTTNTEAFF.

The chain is built from TRBV27 and TRBJ2-1; 12 bases map to TRBD2. The germline CDR1 and CDR2 sequences are MNHEY and SMNVEV (reference sequence). V shed 3 bases, J shed 8 bases, and the junction held 2 bases outside the gene matches. The CDR3 has 14 amino acids. The CDR3 DNA is TGTGCCAGCAGTTTTCTAGCGGGAGGGGATGAGCAGTTCTTC. Its protein is CASSFLAGGDEQFF.

This chain joins TRBV4-1 and TRBJ1-5; no definite D call. Germline CDR1 is MGHRA and CDR2 is YSYEKL. The CDR3 extends over 18 amino acids. The V and J ends lost 0 bases and 0 bases respectively, with 15 bases between them. DNA for the CDR3: TGCGCCAGCAGCCAAGATAGGTCGGGAGTTGGTAGCAATCAGCCCCAGCATTTT. Its translation is CASSQDRSGVGSNQPQHF.

CDR3 bases: TGTGCCAGCAGCCAAGTACCTCAGGGTATAGTAGCTTTCTTT. It is translated as CASSQVPQGIVAFF. V is TRBV3-1 and J is TRBJ1-1, with D possibly matching TRBD1 (5 bases). Germline CDR1 reads LGHDT; CDR2 reads YNNKEL (reference sequence). CDR3 size: 14 residues. V dropped 1 base and J dropped 10 bases, with 16 bases sitting between them.

This clonotype appeared a few times. J is TRBJ1-2 and V is TRBV6-5; no clear D. Germline CDR1 and CDR2: MNHEY and SVGAGI. The V gene lost 2 bases and the J gene lost 7 bases, with 11 bases spanning the gap. The CDR3 runs to 13 residues. In nucleotides, the CDR3 is TGTGCCAGCAGTTACATAGGTTTGGCTGGCTACACCTTC. Its protein product is CASSYIGLAGYTF.

This clonotype showed up just a few times. The chain recombines TRBV10-3 with TRBJ1-6; 10 nucleotides line up with TRBD1. The germline V gene encodes CDR1 ENHRY and CDR2 SYGVKD. Trimming cost V 6 bases and J 7 bases; bases outside gene matches: 3. The CDR3 sequence is 14 residues long. The DNA of the CDR3 is TGTGCCATCAGCTCGGGACAGGGGAATTCACCCCTCCACTTT. Protein product: CAISSGQGNSPLHF.

The rearrangement links TRBV29-1 to TRBJ2-3, with unresolved D. In germline, CDR1 is SQVTM, CDR2 ANQGSEA. The CDR3 consists of 14 residues. Trimming removed 6 bases from V and 6 bases from J, with 19 bases in between. The CDR3 nucleotides read TGCAGCGTCTTCGACTGGGGTTCGAGCGATACGCAGTATTTT. Protein sequence: CSVFDWGSSDTQYF.

As regards this clonotype: It may be a read error: a sequence one base away is much more abundant. The J gene is TRBJ2-5, the V gene TRBV10-1; D may be TRBD1 (5 bases). The CDR3 extends over 14 amino acids. Germline-derived CDR1 and CDR2 are WNHNN and SYGVQD (reference sequence). The CDR3 region has the DNA TGCGCCAGCAGTGAGTCTAGCAGGGAAGAGACCCAGCACTTC. Its protein is CASSESSREETQHF.

A few counts support this clonotype. The rearrangement uses TRBV28 and TRBJ2-7; TRBD2 is a possible D gene (6 bases). The CDR3 loop spans 16 amino acids. Germline V gene lookup returns CDR1 MDHEN and CDR2 SYDVKM. V was trimmed by 4 bases and J by 0 bases, leaving 16 bases between them. The CDR3 nucleotides are TGTGCCAGCAGTTCCCCCGGTAGCGGTAGCTCCTACGAGCAGTACTTC. It yields the protein CASSSPGSGSSYEQYF.

This clonotype was found a few times. The chain employs TRBV28 and TRBJ2-1; 9 bases line up with TRBD2. V lost 9 bases and J lost 6; bases outside the gene matches: 6. This CDR3 region has 13 residues. Germline V gene lookup returns CDR1 MDHEN and CDR2 SYDVKM. The DNA of the CDR3 is TGTGCCAGTAGCGGGAGAGTGAGCAATGAGCAGTTCTTC. It encodes CASSGRVSNEQFF.

This clonotype was observed a handful of times. This chain's CDR3 is CASSPLGTYKNTGELFF. CDR3 in DNA: TGTGCCAGCAGCCCTCTTGGGACCTACAAGAACACCGGGGAGCTGTTTTTT. V and J are TRBV9 and TRBJ2-2, with D perhaps matching TRBD1 or TRBD2 (5 bases each). Trimming removed 4 bases at V and 1 base at J, with 17 bases between. Germline-derived CDR1 and CDR2 are SGDLS and YYNGEE. This CDR3 is 17 amino acids long.

The chain uses TRBV20-1 and TRBJ1-1; tentative D call: TRBD1 (5 bases). CDR3 length: 18 amino acids. The germline V gene has CDR1 DFQATT and CDR2 SNEGSKA (reference sequence). Trimming stripped 4 bases from V and 0 bases from J, with 24 bases between. CDR3 sequence reads: CSATPNGGKGVMNTEAFF. In DNA, the CDR3 is TGCAGTGCTACCCCTAATGGGGGAAAGGGAGTGATGAACACTGAAGCTTTCTTT.

V is TRBV5-1 and J is TRBJ2-2; tentatively, D is TRBD2 (6 bases). Germline V CDR1 and CDR2: SGHRS, YFSETQ. The V gene lost 4 bases and the J gene lost 7 bases, with 17 bases spanning the gap. This CDR3 has 15 residues. The CDR3 nucleotides are TGCGCCAGCAGCCCTGGGACTTCCCGCGACGGGGAGCTGTTTTTT. The encoded protein is CASSPGTSRDGELFF.

The chain has TRBV29-1 and TRBJ2-1, with D tentatively TRBD1 or TRBD2 (7 bases each). V shed 2 bases and J shed 8 bases, with 22 bases lying between them. CDR3 length: 16 residues. In germline, CDR1 is SQVTM, CDR2 ANQGSEA. CDR3 sequence: CSVERELGQGGDEQFF. DNA of the CDR3: TGCAGCGTTGAACGAGAATTGGGCCAGGGGGGGGATGAGCAGTTCTTC.

The chain joins TRBV4-1 to TRBJ2-5, with 8 bases that match TRBD1. The J call may be in error: the DNA end matches TRBJ2-1 better. The germline V gene has CDR1 MGHRA and CDR2 YSYEKL. The CDR3 is 12 amino acids. The CDR3 loop reads CASRVTGGEQFF. The CDR3 region has the DNA TGCGCCAGCAGAGTAACAGGGGGTGAGCAGTTCTTC.

This clonotype was counted many times. The CDR3 bases are TGTGCCAGCAGTCCCGACTCCTACAATGAGCAGTTCTTC. Its translation: CASSPDSYNEQFF. The gene calls are TRBV7-2 and TRBJ2-1; D is unclear. The CDR3 has 13 amino acids. Germline values: CDR1 SGHTA, CDR2 FQGNSA. The germline V and J ends were trimmed by 6 bases and 0 bases, with 6 bases remaining between them.

The V call is TRBV20-1, the J call TRBJ1-1; D unclear. This CDR3 comprises 13 residues. V was trimmed by 1 base and J by 5 bases, leaving 11 bases between them. In germline, CDR1 is DFQATT, CDR2 SNEGSKA (reference sequence). The CDR3 DNA is TGCAGTGCTAGAGGATTCTCGGGTACTGAAGCTTTCTTT. Translation: CSARGFSGTEAFF.

The chain uses TRBV4-1 and TRBJ2-5, with TRBD2 matching over 9 bases. The DNA end lines up better with TRBJ2-1; the J call may be wrong. The CDR3 covers 15 residues. The germline CDR1 and CDR2 sequences are MGHRA and YSYEKL. This CDR3 is CASKWRLADPNEQFF. The CDR3 region has the DNA TGCGCCAGCAAGTGGAGACTAGCGGATCCCAATGAGCAGTTCTTC.

The rearrangement joins TRBV10-3 to TRBJ2-5; 7 bases are shared with TRBD2. The germline CDR1 and CDR2 sequences are ENHRY and SYGVKD. The V gene end was trimmed by 6 bases and the J gene end by 1 base; junction bases not matched to a gene: 5. CDR3 length: 14 residues. CDR3 residues: CAISAGDFQETQYF. The CDR3 region has the DNA TGTGCCATCAGCGCGGGGGATTTCCAAGAGACCCAGTACTTC.